These 11 T cell receptor beta chains came from one sample sequenced in a study of blood T cell repertoires in COVID-19. The assay was immunoSEQ multiplex PCR, and TCRdb's table has in-frame clones only and misses some. The table lists fewer than 140,000 clones, about 84% of them singletons. The material sequenced was peripheral blood. Receptors were obtained from a woman aged 55-70 years with acute or convalescent COVID-19.

The J gene is TRBJ2-3, the V gene TRBV28, with TRBD2 identical over 16 bases. CDR3 length equals 19 residues. The junction had 12 bases not matched to a gene; V was cut back by 5 bases and J by 4 bases. CDR1 and CDR2 from the germline V gene are MDHEN and SYDVKM. Here the CDR3 reads CASSPGLAGGILRADTQYF. CDR3 sequence (DNA): TGTGCCAGCAGTCCGGGACTAGCGGGAGGGATATTAAGGGCAGATACGCAGTATTTT.

The J gene is TRBJ2-7, the V gene TRBV5-4; weak D call: TRBD2 (6 bases). Trimming removed 3 bases from V and 2 bases from J, with 21 bases in between. The CDR3 length is 17 residues. Germline V gene lookup returns CDR1 SGHNT and CDR2 YYREEE (reference sequence). In nucleotides, the CDR3 is TGTGCCAGCAGCTCGGATCTAGTCTGGACGGGGGCCTACGAGCAGTACTTC. This translates into CASSSDLVWTGAYEQYF.

The gene calls are TRBV2 and TRBJ1-1; perhaps TRBD1 as D (5 bases). The V gene lost 6 bases and the J gene lost 3 bases, with 20 bases spanning the gap. In germline, CDR1 is SNHLY, CDR2 FYNNEI. This CDR3 has 16 amino acids. CDR3 protein: CASRGGKGRGDTEAFF. In DNA, the CDR3 is TGTGCCAGCAGGGGTGGTAAGGGGCGCGGGGACACTGAAGCTTTCTTT. Combining the CDR3 with reference TRBV2 and TRBJ1-1 gives the whole variable domain EPEVTQTPSHQVTQMGQEVILRCVPISNHLYFYWYRQILGQKVEFLVSFYNNEISEKSEIFDDQFSVERPDGSNFTLKIRSTKLEDSAMYFCASRGGKGRGDTEAFFGQGTRLTVV.

The V and J genes are TRBV7-9 and TRBJ2-3, with D perhaps matching TRBD1 (6 bases). Germline assignment: CDR1 SEHNR and CDR2 FQNEAQ (reference sequence). Between the trimmed V and J ends, which lost 3 bases and 2 bases, there was a span of 18 bases. This CDR3 region has 17 residues. CDR3 sequence (DNA): TGTGCCAGCAGCTTGGACAGAATACATTCAAACACAGATACGCAGTATTTT. Translating it yields CASSLDRIHSNTDTQYF.

The V and J genes are TRBV24-1 and TRBJ2-1, with D possibly TRBD2 on 5 matching bases. Per the germline V gene, CDR1 is KGHDR and CDR2 is SFDVKD. The CDR3 totals 14 residues. The V end lost 2 bases, the J end lost 9 bases, and 13 bases lay between the germline ends. CDR3 loop: CATSDSRLAGEQFF. In DNA form, the CDR3 reads TGTGCCACCAGTGATTCCCGGCTAGCCGGTGAGCAGTTCTTC.

This chain links TRBV11-2 with TRBJ1-6, with D possibly matching TRBD1 (5 bases). Trimming removed 1 base at V and 8 bases at J, with 15 bases between. This CDR3 has 16 residues. Germline V lookup: CDR1 SGHAT, CDR2 FQNNGV. DNA of the CDR3: TGTGCCAGCAGCTTAGTTGTTTCTCGGGGGGATTCACCCCTCCACTTT. Translating it yields CASSLVVSRGDSPLHF. The full variable domain, in which reference TRBV11-2 and TRBJ1-6 provide the parts outside the CDR3, is EAGVAQSPRYKIIEKRQSVAFWCNPISGHATLYWYQQILGQGPKLLIQFQNNGVVDDSQLPKDRFSAERLKGVDSTLKIQPAKLEDSAVYLCASSLVVSRGDSPLHFGNGTRLTVT.

The chain has TRBV5-6 and TRBJ1-3; possible D gene TRBD1, 5 bases. CDR1 is SGHDT and CDR2 is YYEEEE in the germline V gene. CDR3 length: 14 amino acids. The germline V and J ends were trimmed by 2 bases and 3 bases, with 9 bases remaining between them. The CDR3 DNA follows: TGTGCCAGCAGCTTAAACACAGGTGGAAACACCATATATTTT. This gives the protein CASSLNTGGNTIYF.

CDR3 residues: CASSAQVAKVYEQFF. The CDR3 DNA reads TGTGCCAGCAGCGCGCAGGTGGCCAAGGTATATGAGCAGTTCTTC. The V gene is TRBV5-6, the J gene TRBJ2-1, with D hard to call. The CDR3 totals 15 residues. With 4 bases removed from V and 8 bases from J, the gap between germline ends came to 19 bases. Germline loops: CDR1 SGHDT, CDR2 YYEEEE. The whole variable domain, remainder taken from reference TRBV5-6 and TRBJ2-1, is DAGVTQSPTHLIKTRGQQVTLRCSPKSGHDTVSWYQQALGQGPQFIFQYYEEEERQRGNFPDRFSGHQFPNYSSELNVNALLLGDSALYLCASSAQVAKVYEQFFGPGTRLTVL.

V is TRBV5-1 and J is TRBJ2-1; 7 bases line up with TRBD1. The length of the CDR3 is 16 residues. Trimming removed 0 bases from V and 0 bases from J; junction bases left unmatched: 3. CDR1 is SGHRS, CDR2 YFSETQ, per germline. As DNA, the CDR3 is TGCGCCAGCAGCTTGGCCGGGACAGTCTCCTACAATGAGCAGTTCTTC. Translating it yields CASSLAGTVSYNEQFF.

This chain uses TRBV19 with TRBJ1-3; perhaps TRBD1 as D (6 bases). Germline V CDR1 and CDR2: LNHDA, SQIVND (reference sequence). This CDR3 contains 15 residues. Trimming took 5 bases from V and 0 from J, leaving 11 bases between them. The CDR3 region has the DNA TGTGCCAGTAGTCCAGGGGTCTACTCTGGAAACACCATATATTTT. Amino acid sequence: CASSPGVYSGNTIYF.

The J gene is TRBJ1-6, the V gene TRBV2, with D hard to call. This CDR3 region has 13 residues. The germline V and J ends were trimmed by 7 bases and 4 bases, with 8 bases remaining between them. The germline V gene encodes CDR1 SNHLY and CDR2 FYNNEI. The CDR3 loop reads CASNNQYNSPLHF. CDR3 in DNA: TGTGCCAGCAATAACCAGTATAATTCACCCCTCCACTTT.